The 31 T cell receptor beta chains reported below all come from one sample, sequenced in a study of T-cell reconstitution after alpha-beta-depleted transplantation in children. Unique molecular identifiers tagged the TCRbeta library. Each CDR3 protein is one row after TCRdb ran MiXCR on the PCR reads. Of around 440,000 distinct CDR3 sequences in the sample, under 12% are singletons; the top ten hold 2%. The source material was PBMCs, sampled before TCRalphabeta/CD19-depleted stem cell transplant. The receptors stem from a child younger than 10 with inherited bone marrow failure, due to receive a stem cell transplant.

This clonotype was picked up many times. The genes are TRBV7-6 and TRBJ2-5; D may be TRBD2 (6 bases). CDR3 length equals 14 residues. V gave up 2 bases and J gave up 3 bases, with 10 bases separating them. Germline CDR1 is SGHVS and CDR2 is FNYEAQ. CDR3 nucleotide sequence: TGTGCCAGCAGCTTACTAGCGACGAAAGAGACCCAGTACTTC. As protein: CASSLLATKETQYF.

Ten or more counts support this clonotype. The chain has TRBV6-1 and TRBJ2-1; no clear D gene. CDR3 length equals 16 residues. Trimming stripped 2 bases from V and 2 bases from J, with 13 bases between. Germline V CDR1 and CDR2: MNHNS, SASEGT. CDR3 residues: CASSESRYLTYNEQFF. CDR3 nucleotides: TGTGCCAGCAGTGAATCCCGTTACCTCACCTACAATGAGCAGTTCTTC.

This rearrangement joins TRBV27 to TRBJ2-7; 7 nucleotides match TRBD1. In germline, CDR1 is MNHEY, CDR2 SMNVEV (reference sequence). The CDR3 sequence is 14 residues long. V shed 9 bases and J 6 bases; nucleotides not matched to a gene: 14. Here the CDR3 reads CASTSSPGQREQYF. CDR3 nucleotides: TGTGCCAGTACCTCCTCCCCGGGACAGCGCGAGCAGTACTTC.

The J gene is TRBJ2-7, the V gene TRBV7-9, with D possibly being TRBD2 (6 bases). Germline lookup yields CDR1 SEHNR and CDR2 FQNEAQ (reference sequence). Trimming shortened V by 1 base and J by 0 bases, and 16 bases separated the two germline ends. The CDR3 consists of 17 residues. CDR3 loop: CASSLVPGGRHSYEQYF. The CDR3, as DNA: TGTGCCAGCAGCTTAGTACCTGGGGGGAGACACTCCTACGAGCAGTACTTC.

This clonotype turned up a few times. The gene calls are TRBV2 and TRBJ2-5, with TRBD2 identical over 13 bases. V shed 6 bases, J shed 5 bases, and the junction held 12 bases outside the gene matches. Germline-derived CDR1 and CDR2 are SNHLY and FYNNEI. The CDR3 spans 17 residues. This CDR3 is CASSLSGTSGIQETQYF. CDR3 coding DNA: TGTGCCAGCAGCCTCTCCGGGACTAGCGGGATCCAGGAGACCCAGTACTTC.

Many counts were recorded for this clonotype. This rearrangement joins TRBV9 to TRBJ2-3; 9 nucleotides agree with TRBD2. The CDR3 is 16 residues long. Germline loops: CDR1 SGDLS, CDR2 YYNGEE. V gave up 3 bases and J gave up 3 bases; unmatched junction bases: 8. This CDR3 is CASSAHGLASTDTQYF. In nucleotides, the CDR3 is TGTGCCAGCAGCGCGCACGGACTAGCGTCGACAGATACGCAGTATTTT.

V usage is TRBV2 and J usage is TRBJ2-5; D remains ambiguous. The length of the CDR3 is 13 residues. Germline V gives CDR1 SNHLY, CDR2 FYNNEI. The ends were cut back, 5 bases at V and 2 bases at J, with 9 bases in the middle. The CDR3 DNA sequence: TGTGCCAGCAGTTTTGTGTTACAAGAGACCCAGTACTTC. Protein: CASSFVLQETQYF.

The V and J genes are TRBV12-5 and TRBJ2-1, with 10 bases identical to TRBD2. Germline CDR1 and CDR2: LGHNT and FRNRAP. V was clipped by 5 bases and J by 8 bases; unmatched bases: 6. There are 14 residues in the CDR3. The DNA of the CDR3 is TGTGCTAGTGGTAGCGGGAGGGCGTCGGATGAGCAGTTCTTC. Protein sequence: CASGSGRASDEQFF.

In this sample, this clonotype turned up a few times. The chain couples TRBV4-2 to TRBJ1-2; TRBD1 matches 12 bases. V shed 4 bases, J shed 5 bases, and the junction held 5 bases outside the gene matches. This CDR3 is built from 15 residues. Germline V gene data show CDR1 as LGHNA and CDR2 as YNFKEQ. This chain's CDR3 is CASSLGTGGEYGYTF. CDR3 nucleotides: TGTGCCAGCAGCCTGGGGACAGGGGGCGAGTATGGCTACACCTTC.

V is TRBV20-1 and J is TRBJ2-3; D remains ambiguous. Per the germline V gene, CDR1 is DFQATT and CDR2 is SNEGSKA (reference sequence). CDR3 size: 13 residues. Trimming shortened V by 1 base and J by 7 bases, and 12 bases separated the two germline ends. The CDR3 is CSARVPGVYTQYF. For the CDR3, the DNA is TGCAGTGCTAGAGTTCCAGGAGTATATACGCAGTATTTT.

This clonotype showed up many times. The chain couples TRBV5-1 to TRBJ2-3, with TRBD2 as a possible D gene (5 bases). CDR1 and CDR2 (germline): SGHRS, YFSETQ. The CDR3 spans 14 residues. Trimming took 4 bases from V and 2 from J, leaving 11 bases between them. The CDR3 region has the DNA TGCGCCAGCAGCGCAGAGGGCTCCACAGATACGCAGTATTTT. This translates into CASSAEGSTDTQYF.

This clonotype was found many times. V is TRBV4-3 and J is TRBJ2-3; no definite D call. The CDR3 has 13 residues. V was pared by 0 bases and J by 4 bases, with 5 bases between. Germline CDR1 LGHNA, CDR2 YSLEER. DNA of the CDR3: TGCGCCAGCAGCCAAGAGTGGGCAGATACGCAGTATTTT. Translated, it gives CASSQEWADTQYF.

This clonotype came up many times. This sequence joins TRBV28 and TRBJ2-7; a weak D match, TRBD1 (5 bases). There are 15 residues in the CDR3. The germline V gene encodes CDR1 MDHEN and CDR2 SYDVKM. V was pared by 3 bases and J by 2 bases, with 14 bases between. CDR3 DNA sequence: TGTGCCAGCAGTTTCCAGGGATCTACTGCCTACGAGCAGTACTTC. Protein sequence: CASSFQGSTAYEQYF.

The table lists this clonotype with many counts. The V gene is TRBV5-1, the J gene TRBJ2-2; TRBD1 might be the D (6 bases). The CDR3 has 16 amino acids. Germline lookup yields CDR1 SGHRS and CDR2 YFSETQ. With 4 bases removed from V and 6 bases from J, the gap between germline ends came to 19 bases. As DNA, the CDR3 is TGCGCCAGCAGCCCTATTCCCTCCAGGGGTTCCGGGGAGCTGTTTTTT. It codes for CASSPIPSRGSGELFF. The whole variable domain, filled in from reference TRBV5-1 and TRBJ2-2, reads KAGVTQTPRYLIKTRGQQVTLSCSPISGHRSVSWYQQTPGQGLQFLFEYFSETQRNKGNFPGRFSGRQFSNSRSEMNVSTLELGDSALYLCASSPIPSRGSGELFFGEGSRLTVL.

This clonotype has only a few counts. CDR3 sequence (DNA): TGCAGTGCTAGAGTTTGGGCTAGCGGGAGGGCCTGGGGGTACAATGAGCAGTTCTTC. Translated, it gives CSARVWASGRAWGYNEQFF. The genes are TRBV20-1 and TRBJ2-1, with 12 bases that match TRBD2. The CDR3 runs 19 residues. The V and J ends lost 1 base and 4 bases, in that order; junction bases with no gene match: 14. Germline CDR1 DFQATT, CDR2 SNEGSKA (reference sequence).

This clonotype has a count of ten or more. The chain combines TRBV11-1 with TRBJ2-1; 11 bases match TRBD2. V shed 5 bases and J 4 bases; nucleotides not matched to a gene: 19. The CDR3 is made up of 20 amino acids. The germline V gene encodes CDR1 SGHAT and CDR2 FQDESV (reference sequence). Written as DNA, the CDR3 is TGTGCCAGCAGCCCTCAGAGACAGGGGTCAGGACTAGCGGGTTACAATGAGCAGTTCTTC. It encodes CASSPQRQGSGLAGYNEQFF.

This clonotype was seen many times. J is TRBJ1-3 and V is TRBV20-1; no reliable D call. The CDR3 has 13 residues. V shed 3 bases and J shed 0 bases, with 6 bases lying between them. Germline-derived CDR1 and CDR2 are DFQATT and SNEGSKA (reference sequence). The CDR3 DNA is TGCAGTGCTAGCCGGTACTCTGGAAACACCATATATTTT. Translation gives CSASRYSGNTIYF.

This clonotype was seen ten or more times. The genes are TRBV6-2 or TRBV6-3 and TRBJ2-2, with D unresolved. Germline V gene data show CDR1 as MNHEY and CDR2 as SVGEGT. V was pared by 6 bases and J by 5 bases, with 10 bases between. This CDR3 contains 13 residues. In nucleotides, the CDR3 is TGTGCCAGCAGCCATATAGCAACCGGGGAGCTGTTTTTT. Translation gives CASSHIATGELFF.

The chain carries TRBV20-1 and TRBJ2-1; D may be TRBD2 (5 bases). V gave up 0 bases and J gave up 0 bases, with 15 bases separating them. Per the germline V gene, CDR1 is DFQATT and CDR2 is SNEGSKA (reference sequence). The CDR3 covers 17 residues. The CDR3 reads CSARDWTAGSSYNEQFF. CDR3 DNA: TGCAGTGCTAGAGATTGGACGGCGGGTAGCTCCTACAATGAGCAGTTCTTC.

This clonotype has a count of ten or more. The rearrangement joins TRBV25-1 to TRBJ1-2; D possibly corresponds to TRBD1 (6 bases). Per the germline V gene, CDR1 is MGHDK and CDR2 is SYGVNS. This CDR3 has 15 residues. Trimming left V 4 bases short and J 4 bases short, with 16 bases between. In DNA, the CDR3 is TGTGCCAGCAGTGTACTCCGAGGGGGGCTCTATGGCTACACCTTC. Its translation is CASSVLRGGLYGYTF.

The table lists this clonotype with a few counts. The chain has TRBV29-1 and TRBJ2-2, with 8 nucleotides matching TRBD2. The CDR3 is 16 amino acids. From germline, CDR1 is SQVTM and CDR2 ANQGSEA. The trim removed 1 base at V and 3 bases at J, leaving 7 bases unmatched. In DNA form, the CDR3 reads TGCAGCGTTGAAGCCTCGGCGGGAGGTCACACCGGGGAGCTGTTTTTT. Its translation is CSVEASAGGHTGELFF.

This clonotype was picked up many times. V is TRBV20-1 and J is TRBJ2-3; D not resolved. The V and J ends lost 5 bases and 0 bases respectively, with 12 bases between them. The CDR3 length is 14 residues. CDR1 and CDR2 (germline): DFQATT, SNEGSKA (reference sequence). In DNA form, the CDR3 reads TGCAGTGCTGACGCCGAATCTAGCACAGATACGCAGTATTTT. Translated, it gives CSADAESSTDTQYF.

This clonotype was seen a handful of times. This chain links TRBV6-2 or TRBV6-3 with TRBJ1-2; possible D gene TRBD1, 5 bases. The germline V gene has CDR1 MNHEY and CDR2 SVGEGT. V lost 0 bases and J lost 4, with 9 bases in between. The CDR3 loop spans 14 amino acids. The DNA for the CDR3 is TGTGCCAGCAGTTACTCAAGGGGCGGCTATGGCTACACCTTC. This sequence encodes CASSYSRGGYGYTF.

This clonotype appeared many times. CDR3 sequence reads: CSARWKQAYEQYF. The CDR3 nucleotides are TGCAGTGCTAGGTGGAAACAGGCCTACGAGCAGTACTTC. V and J are TRBV20-1 and TRBJ2-7, with D perhaps TRBD1 (5 bases). Germline CDR1 reads DFQATT; CDR2 reads SNEGSKA (reference sequence). There are 13 residues in the CDR3. Trimming removed 3 bases from V and 2 bases from J, with 11 bases in between.

Only a few counts were recorded for this clonotype. The chain joins TRBV7-9 to TRBJ2-7; D gene uncertain. This CDR3 has 13 amino acids. Germline V gene sequence: CDR1 SEHNR, CDR2 FQNEAQ (reference sequence). Trimming stripped 5 bases from V and 6 bases from J, with 14 bases between. In nucleotides, the CDR3 is TGTGCCAGCAGCCTCGTCTTTGGGTCCGAGCAGTACTTC. It yields the protein CASSLVFGSEQYF.

The chain carries TRBV29-1 and TRBJ2-5; the D is unclear. CDR1 and CDR2 (germline): SQVTM, ANQGSEA. CDR3 length: 12 amino acids. With 5 bases removed from V and 5 bases from J, the gap between germline ends came to 12 bases. In DNA form, the CDR3 reads TGCAGCGTTTGGACCTCCGGGGAGACCCAGTACTTC. Translating gives CSVWTSGETQYF.

This clonotype showed up many times. The gene calls are TRBV20-1 and TRBJ1-1, with D possibly TRBD1 on 5 matching bases. The germline V gene encodes CDR1 DFQATT and CDR2 SNEGSKA (reference sequence). V lost 3 bases and J 6 bases, leaving 20 bases between the germline ends. The CDR3 consists of 15 residues. The CDR3 reads CSARRPLPRGAEAFF. The CDR3 region has the DNA TGCAGTGCTAGGCGGCCCCTACCCCGGGGCGCTGAAGCTTTCTTT.

This clonotype was observed a single time. With a much larger clone just one base away, this may be a read error. Given the absence of the conserved phenylalanine or tryptophan at the CDR3 end, a read error is likely. V and J are TRBV29-1 and TRBJ2-1, with D perhaps TRBD2 (5 bases). Germline CDR1 and CDR2: SQVTM and ANQGSEA. The CDR3 is 14 amino acids. With 6 bases removed from V and 4 bases from J, the gap between germline ends came to 16 bases. CDR3 protein: CSVERGSGYNEQFY. In nucleotides, the CDR3 is TGCAGCGTGGAGAGAGGTTCGGGGTACAATGAGCAGTTCTAC.

J is TRBJ2-5 and V is TRBV7-8, with D perhaps matching TRBD1 or TRBD2 (5 bases each). CDR1 and CDR2 (germline): SGHVS, FQNEAQ. V was cut by 3 bases and J by 6 bases, with 8 bases left in between. This CDR3 is 12 amino acids long. The DNA for the CDR3 is TGTGCCAGCAGCTTCGAGGGGCAGACCCAGTACTTC. Translation: CASSFEGQTQYF.

This clonotype was picked up many times. The chain is built from TRBV12-3 or TRBV12-4 and TRBJ2-2, with 7 nucleotides matching TRBD2. The CDR3 extends over 15 amino acids. The V segment lost 5 bases and the J segment 1 base; nucleotides outside the gene matches: 4. The CDR3 DNA reads TGTGCCAGCAGTCTACTAGCGTTGAACACCGGGGAGCTGTTTTTT. It is translated as CASSLLALNTGELFF.

This clonotype has only a few counts. The chain is built from TRBV7-2 and TRBJ1-5, with D unclear. Trimming stripped 1 base from V and 1 base from J, with 5 bases between. The germline CDR1 and CDR2 sequences are SGHTA and FQGNSA. This CDR3 region has 14 residues. CDR3 region: CASSLVWSNQPQHF. Written as DNA, the CDR3 is TGTGCCAGCAGCTTAGTTTGGAGCAATCAGCCCCAGCATTTT.